This T cell receptor beta chain was sequenced in a study of graft-versus-host responses after intestinal transplantation. Study-wide results and caveats: With peak circulating GvH clone levels came an association with early post-transplant HvG declines. GvH clonotypes were identified within recipient marrow, with a subset emerging first in ileum or blood.

This clone was seen more than once but under ten times. What it recognizes is unknown. V trimming: 6 bases; J trimming: 2 bases; junction bases outside the gene matches: 28. The CDR3 has 22 amino acids. The germline V gene has CDR1 MDHEN and CDR2 SYDVKM. Sequencing was performed with immunoSEQ multiplex PCR; in TCRdb, only in-frame clones are kept and a portion is missing. The sample shows tens of thousands of clones, over 70% of them seen only once. V gene TRBV28 combines with J gene TRBJ1-5, with TRBD1 matching 7 bases. The source material was unstimulated CD4+ T cells sorted from spleen or lymph node cells, sampled before transplant. This receptor was taken from a human donor who was the organ donor for an intestinal transplant. The CDR3 spells CASSLPGQVSLLPEGGNQPQHF. Here the CDR3 DNA reads TGTGCCAGCAGCCTCCCCGGACAGGTGTCACTACTTCCAGAGGGGGGCAATCAGCCCCAGCATTTT.